This T cell receptor beta chain is drawn from a study of blood T cells in healthy people across ages. CDR3 length: 13 amino acids. CDR1 is DFQATT, CDR2 SNEGSKA, per germline (reference sequence). V lost 2 bases and J lost 2, with 8 bases in between. Study conclusions and caveats: With age, beta diversity per million T cells declined roughly linearly, significantly by 40 to 50.

This clonotype was recorded a few times. As yet, its antigen is unknown. Extracted total RNA amounted to at least 6 micrograms for each sample. A J-beta primer mix and a sample-barcoded 5' primer were used in a second PCR of about 7 to 11 cycles. Via MiXCR, TCRdb re-called the 5' RACE reads, giving one row per CDR3 protein. The sample holds fewer than 1.5 million distinct CDR3 sequences, about 43% seen once. Sequencing used blood. This TCR came from a woman aged 18 to 35 in good health. The chain couples TRBV20-1 to TRBJ2-3, with D perhaps TRBD2 (5 bases). CDR3: CSARTGNTDTQYF. The CDR3 DNA is TGCAGTGCTAGAACCGGGAACACAGATACGCAGTATTTT.